This is a list of T cell receptor beta chains from one sample in a study of tumor-infiltrating lymphocytes in localized non-small cell lung cancer. Sequencing was performed with immunoSEQ multiplex PCR; in TCRdb, only in-frame clones are kept and a portion is missing. The sample holds about 7,100 clones, about three fifths seen once. The sample taken for sequencing was uninvolved lung tissue not adjacent to the tumor. The source is a human donor with non-small cell lung cancer. The CDR3 runs from the conserved cysteine through the conserved F or W. A D gene is named only where the DNA matches it firmly. Not every row has a clone size; where given, it reads once, few, many or a size class.

>-|TRBV19|TRBJ1-2|-
CASSIARVGGYTF
TGTGCCAGTAGTATAGCTAGGGTTGGCGGCTACACCTTC
>-|TRBV11-3|TRBJ2-3|medium-sized
CASRRTQYF
TGTGCCAGCAGGCGTACGCAGTATTTT
>-|TRBV7-2|TRBJ2-2|-
CASSLDTSHTGELFF
TGTGCCAGCAGCTTAGATACTTCACACACCGGGGAGCTGTTTTTT
>-|TRBV6-5|TRBJ1-1|-
CASRYPGGTEAFF
TGTGCCAGCAGATACCCGGGGGGCACTGAAGCTTTCTTT
>-|TRBV19|TRBJ1-1|-
CASRDIPRMNTEAFF
TGTGCCAGTAGGGATATACCTAGAATGAACACTGAAGCTTTCTTT
>-|TRBV2|TRBJ2-7|few
CASLGRDYEQYF
TGTGCCAGCCTGGGCAGGGACTACGAGCAGTACTTC
>-|TRBV7-8|TRBJ1-4|-
CASSLGGRGRQHEKLFF
TGTGCCAGCAGCTTAGGTGGTCGGGGCAGACAGCATGAAAAACTGTTTTTT
>-|TRBV19|TRBJ2-7|-
CASSIGGTTFQQSYEQYF
TGTGCCAGTAGTATAGGGGGGACAACCTTCCAGCAGTCCTACGAGCAGTACTTC
>-|TRBV20-1|TRBJ2-7|-
CSARVGRQQYF
TGCAGTGCTAGAGTGGGGAGACAGCAGTACTTC
>TRBD1|TRBV5-5|TRBJ1-3|-
CASRPTTGPNTIYF
TGTGCCAGCAGGCCAACGACAGGGCCAAACACCATATATTTT
>-|TRBV7-6|TRBJ2-2|-
CASSSTTGGGNTGELFF
TGTGCCAGCAGCTCTACCACAGGGGGGGGAAACACCGGGGAGCTGTTTTTT
>-|TRBV9|TRBJ1-1|-
CASSGATIGTEAFF
TGTGCCAGCAGCGGAGCCACAATTGGGACTGAAGCTTTCTTT
>-|TRBV27|TRBJ2-7|large
CASSTSYEQYF
TGTGCCAGCAGTACCTCCTACGAGCAGTACTTC
>TRBD1|TRBV7-7|TRBJ2-5|-
CASSLGTGGQETQYF
TGTGCCAGCAGCTTAGGGACAGGGGGTCAAGAGACCCAGTACTTC
>-|TRBV7-8|TRBJ1-5|medium-sized
CASSLARTVSNQPQHF
TGTGCCAGCAGCTTAGCTAGGACAGTTAGCAATCAGCCCCAGCATTTT
>-|TRBV6-9|TRBJ2-1|-
CASSPGRNEQFF
TGTGCCAGCAGCCCAGGGAGGAATGAGCAGTTCTTC
>-|TRBV5-6|TRBJ1-1|-
CASSLVGGRTEAFF
TGTGCCAGCAGCTTGGTAGGGGGGAGGACTGAAGCTTTCTTT
>-|TRBV7-8|TRBJ1-6|-
CASSLVRESPLHF
TGTGCCAGCAGCTTAGTAAGGGAATCACCCCTCCACTTT
>TRBD2|TRBV7-2|TRBJ2-1|-
CASSLERGPSYNEQFF
TGTGCCAGCAGCTTAGAGCGGGGGCCCTCCTACAATGAGCAGTTCTTC
>TRBD1|TRBV6-6|TRBJ1-1|few
CASSYQGAMVTEAFF
TGTGCCAGCAGTTACCAGGGGGCGATGGTCACTGAAGCTTTCTTT
>-|TRBV7-6|TRBJ1-1|-
CASSLVGGRGANTEAFF
TGTGCCAGCAGCTTAGTGGGGGGAAGGGGGGCGAACACTGAAGCTTTCTTT
>-|TRBV19|TRBJ1-1|-
CASSRTEGRVAEAFF
TGTGCCAGTTCACGGACAGAGGGGAGGGTGGCTGAAGCTTTCTTT